A single sample gave rise to the 30 T cell receptor beta chains below, sequenced in a study of response to subunit inactivated influenza vaccine. TCRdb re-called the RT-PCR reads through MiXCR, storing one row per CDR3 protein. This table has approximately 500,000 distinct CDR3 sequences, 13% appearing once. This material consisted of PBMCs from blood, taken 40 to 50 days after vaccination. The receptors were sampled from a man aged 50 or older who received an inactivated influenza vaccine.

This clonotype was counted at least ten times. J is TRBJ2-7 and V is TRBV12-3 or TRBV12-4; 10 bases map to TRBD1. J was trimmed by 6 bases and V by 5 bases; bases with no gene match: 10. The CDR3 runs 15 residues. The CDR3: CASSRPGQGYSEQYF. CDR3 DNA sequence: TGTGCCAGCAGTCGCCCGGGACAGGGGTATTCCGAGCAGTACTTC.

The chain links TRBV20-1 to TRBJ2-7; D uncertain. Germline CDR1 DFQATT, CDR2 SNEGSKA (reference sequence). Trimming removed 3 bases at V and 4 bases at J, with 10 bases between. CDR3 length equals 12 residues. DNA of the CDR3: TGCAGTGCTAGGGTTAAAGAGTACGAGCAGTACTTC. Amino acids: CSARVKEYEQYF.

For the CDR3, the DNA is TGTGCCAGCAGTCCGTTGGACTACAACTCCTACGAGCAGTACTTC. It is translated as CASSPLDYNSYEQYF. The chain combines TRBV28 with TRBJ2-7, with D possibly being TRBD2 (6 bases). The germline V and J ends were trimmed by 5 bases and 0 bases, with 14 bases remaining between them. Germline V gives CDR1 MDHEN, CDR2 SYDVKM. The CDR3 covers 15 residues.

This clonotype has only a few counts. The gene calls are TRBV10-3 and TRBJ2-3; D remains ambiguous. Germline V gene sequence: CDR1 ENHRY, CDR2 SYGVKD. This CDR3 comprises 14 residues. The germline V and J ends were trimmed by 3 bases and 5 bases, with 12 bases remaining between them. The CDR3 DNA follows: TGTGCCATCAGTGATGAGACTGGGGAAGATACGCAGTATTTT. This codes for CAISDETGEDTQYF.

A few counts support this clonotype. The chain employs TRBV10-3 and TRBJ1-1; no firm D call. The CDR3 runs to 12 residues. Trimming pared 8 bases from V and 7 bases from J, leaving 14 bases between. Germline CDR1 reads ENHRY; CDR2 reads SYGVKD. CDR3 region: CAIRGLGGEAFF. CDR3 in DNA: TGTGCCATCCGTGGACTTGGAGGTGAAGCTTTCTTT.

The chain couples TRBV4-3 to TRBJ2-3, with 8 bases aligning to TRBD2. V trimming: 0 bases; J trimming: 4 bases; junction bases outside the gene matches: 9. Germline assignment: CDR1 LGHNA and CDR2 YSLEER. This CDR3 contains 17 residues. CDR3 in amino acids: CASSQDSWRGAPDTQYF. The CDR3 DNA sequence: TGCGCCAGCAGCCAAGATTCTTGGCGGGGGGCCCCAGATACGCAGTATTTT.

This clonotype was seen more than once but under ten times. This chain links TRBV11-2 with TRBJ2-7; the D gene is possibly TRBD1 (5 bases). CDR3 length equals 16 residues. Per germline, CDR1 SGHAT and CDR2 FQNNGV. Trimming pared 1 base from V and 0 bases from J, leaving 13 bases between. Here the CDR3 DNA reads TGTGCCAGCAGCTTAGGGGGCAGCCCTGTCTCCTACGAGCAGTACTTC. Translating it yields CASSLGGSPVSYEQYF.

This clonotype was observed a few times. This chain connects TRBV25-1 to TRBJ1-6; perhaps TRBD1 as D (5 bases). Trimming stripped 6 bases from V and 6 bases from J, with 9 bases between. There are 13 residues in the CDR3. Germline V gives CDR1 MGHDK, CDR2 SYGVNS. As DNA, the CDR3 is TGTGCCAGCAGGTCGGGACGTAATTCACCCCTCCACTTT. Translated: CASRSGRNSPLHF.

The table lists this clonotype with a few counts. CDR3 nucleotide sequence: TGTGCCAGCAGTGAGGGGACAGGGGACAATCAGCCCCAGCATTTT. This translates into CASSEGTGDNQPQHF. This sequence joins TRBV6-1 and TRBJ1-5; 10 bases fit TRBD1. The CDR3 loop spans 15 amino acids. J lost 3 bases, V lost 3 bases, and 2 bases had no gene match. Germline-derived CDR1 and CDR2 are MNHNS and SASEGT.

This clonotype was seen repeatedly, ten times or more. This chain connects TRBV4-1 to TRBJ2-2; D may be TRBD2 (5 bases). Germline-derived CDR1 and CDR2 are MGHRA and YSYEKL. The V gene lost 4 bases and the J gene lost 1 base, with 10 bases spanning the gap. There are 15 residues in the CDR3. Written as DNA, the CDR3 is TGCGCCAGCAGCCTTAGCGTCCTGAACACCGGGGAGCTGTTTTTT. It codes for CASSLSVLNTGELFF.

The chain employs TRBV18 and TRBJ2-4; perhaps TRBD2 as D (6 bases). Germline V lookup: CDR1 KGHSH, CDR2 LQKENI. This CDR3 comprises 14 residues. The V end was cut by 0 bases, the J end by 8 bases, with 11 bases between. The CDR3 DNA reads as TGTGCCAGCTCACCACCCGGGGGTAGTCACATTCAGTACTTC. This translates into CASSPPGGSHIQYF.

In its sample, this clonotype was seen a few times. V usage is TRBV6-2 or TRBV6-3 and J usage is TRBJ2-5; a weak D match, TRBD1 (6 bases). V was trimmed by 6 bases and J by 5 bases, leaving 10 bases between them. Germline V CDR1 and CDR2: MNHEY, SVGEGT. This CDR3 has 12 amino acids. The CDR3: CASRGQGETQYF. The CDR3 coding sequence is TGTGCCAGCAGAGGGCAGGGGGAGACCCAGTACTTC.

This chain links TRBV7-9 with TRBJ1-4; tentatively, D is TRBD1 (5 bases). The CDR3 runs to 16 residues. Trimming took 5 bases from V and 8 from J, leaving 21 bases between them. Per germline, CDR1 SEHNR and CDR2 FQNEAQ (reference sequence). In nucleotides, the CDR3 is TGTGCCAGCAGCCGAAATATTAAGGGGTGCGAGGAAAAACTGTTTTTT. Its translation: CASSRNIKGCEEKLFF. The full variable domain, in which reference TRBV7-9 and TRBJ1-4 provide the parts outside the CDR3, is DTGVSQNPRHKITKRGQNVTFRCDPISEHNRLYWYRQTLGQGPEFLTYFQNEAQLEKSRLLSDRFSAERPKGSFSTLEIQRTEQGDSAMYLCASSRNIKGCEEKLFFGSGTQLSVL.

This clonotype appeared a few times. The chain recombines TRBV27 with TRBJ2-7, with D tentatively TRBD1 (6 bases). This CDR3 comprises 15 residues. Germline V gene data show CDR1 as MNHEY and CDR2 as SMNVEV (reference sequence). V dropped 6 bases and J dropped 0 bases, with 15 bases sitting between them. CDR3 nucleotide sequence: TGTGCCAGCAGAAGGTTGACAGGTAGCTCCTACGAGCAGTACTTC. This translates into CASRRLTGSSYEQYF.

Details on this clonotype: A single base separates this from a much larger clone, so it may be a read error. The chain carries TRBV6-2 or TRBV6-3 and TRBJ2-7; TRBD2 matches 15 bases. CDR1 is MNHEY and CDR2 is SVGEGT in the germline V gene. This CDR3 has 15 residues. The CDR3 here is CTSRGTSGRSYEQYF. The CDR3 DNA is TGTACCAGCAGGGGGACTAGCGGGAGGAGTTACGAGCAGTACTTC.

The V gene is TRBV9, the J gene TRBJ1-2, with TRBD1 matching 8 bases. The V gene's germline CDR1 is SGDLS and CDR2 YYNGEE. V shed 4 bases, J shed 4 bases, and the junction held 9 bases outside the gene matches. The CDR3 runs 15 residues. This chain's CDR3 is CASSPGGQGGYGYTF. The CDR3 DNA is TGTGCCAGCAGCCCTGGCGGACAGGGTGGCTATGGCTACACCTTC.

The chain is built from TRBV20-1 and TRBJ1-5; D is perhaps TRBD1 (6 bases). Between the trimmed V and J ends, which lost 4 bases and 5 bases, there was a span of 15 bases. Per the germline V gene, CDR1 is DFQATT and CDR2 is SNEGSKA (reference sequence). CDR3 length: 14 residues. As DNA, the CDR3 is TGCAGTGCTAAGATGAGGGGGAACCATCAGCCCCAGCATTTT. Translating gives CSAKMRGNHQPQHF.

This clonotype showed up just a few times. The rearrangement links TRBV7-8 to TRBJ2-2; the match to TRBD2 covers 8 bases. The CDR3 has 16 amino acids. Germline lookup yields CDR1 SGHVS and CDR2 FQNEAQ. V lost 7 bases and J lost 2; bases outside the gene matches: 9. The CDR3 loop is CASKILAGRNTGELFF. The DNA for the CDR3 is TGTGCCAGCAAAATATTAGCGGGACGAAACACCGGGGAGCTGTTTTTT. Looking up the rest from reference TRBV7-8 and TRBJ2-2 gives the full variable domain: GAGVSQSPRYKVAKRGQDVALRCDPISGHVSLFWYQQALGQGPEFLTYFQNEAQLDKSGLPSDRFFAERPEGSVSTLKIQRTQQEDSAVYLCASKILAGRNTGELFFGEGSRLTVL.

The chain is built from TRBV7-6 and TRBJ2-7; D is perhaps TRBD1 (6 bases). V was shortened by 5 bases and J by 3 bases, with 17 bases between the two germline ends. The CDR3 totals 15 residues. CDR1 is SGHVS and CDR2 is FNYEAQ in the germline V gene. The CDR3 here is CASSPSLGAIYEQYF. As DNA, the CDR3 is TGTGCCAGCAGCCCCAGCCTGGGGGCTATCTACGAGCAGTACTTC. The whole variable domain, remainder taken from reference TRBV7-6 and TRBJ2-7, is GAGVSQSPRYKVTKRGQDVALRCDPISGHVSLYWYRQALGQGPEFLTYFNYEAQQDKSGLPNDRFSAERPEGSISTLTIQRTEQRDSAMYRCASSPSLGAIYEQYFGPGTRLTVT.

V gene TRBV9 combines with J gene TRBJ2-2, with 10 bases identical to TRBD1. J lost 3 bases, V lost 0 bases, and 5 bases had no gene match. CDR1 is SGDLS, CDR2 YYNGEE, per germline. The CDR3 has 17 amino acids. CDR3 DNA sequence: TGTGCCAGCAGCGTAGGGGGGACAGGGGCCCACACCGGGGAGCTGTTTTTT. This gives the protein CASSVGGTGAHTGELFF.

Many counts were recorded for this clonotype. The V and J genes are TRBV20-1 and TRBJ2-3; TRBD2 matches at 7 bases. This CDR3 comprises 11 residues. The V gene's germline CDR1 is DFQATT and CDR2 SNEGSKA (reference sequence). J gave up 3 bases and V 7 bases, and 1 base lay outside the gene matches. The CDR3 sequence is CSGLATDTQYF. The CDR3 DNA reads TGCAGTGGACTAGCTACAGATACGCAGTATTTT.

The chain joins TRBV12-3 or TRBV12-4 to TRBJ1-1; D remains unclear. The CDR3 loop spans 13 amino acids. V lost 2 bases to trimming and J lost 7 bases, with 11 bases between them. CDR3 DNA sequence: TGTGCCAGCAGTTTATGGGGTTTCGGTGAAGCTTTCTTT. This encodes CASSLWGFGEAFF.

The chain employs TRBV7-9 and TRBJ2-1, with 7 bases aligning to TRBD2. CDR3 length: 15 amino acids. Trimming removed 5 bases from V and 5 bases from J; junction bases left unmatched: 9. Germline V gene sequence: CDR1 SEHNR, CDR2 FQNEAQ (reference sequence). The CDR3 loop reads CASSRTSAANNEQFF. The DNA for the CDR3 is TGTGCCAGCAGCCGAACTAGCGCTGCAAACAATGAGCAGTTCTTC.

This clonotype was seen a handful of times. The V call is TRBV18, the J call TRBJ2-1; 7 nucleotides match TRBD2. CDR1 and CDR2 (germline): KGHSH, LQKENI. J lost 0 bases, V lost 4 bases, and 9 bases had no gene match. The CDR3 length is 17 residues. The DNA of the CDR3 is TGTGCCAGCTCACGCAAACTAGCGACTAGCTCCTACAATGAGCAGTTCTTC. This gives the protein CASSRKLATSSYNEQFF.

The gene calls are TRBV28 and TRBJ2-7, with TRBD1 matching 10 bases. The CDR3 spans 15 residues. The ends lost 4 bases at V and 5 bases at J; junction bases unmatched: 8. Germline-derived CDR1 and CDR2 are MDHEN and SYDVKM. This chain's CDR3 is CASSSPGTGEDEQYF. The CDR3 DNA follows: TGTGCCAGCAGTTCCCCCGGGACAGGGGAGGACGAGCAGTACTTC.

V gene TRBV12-3 or TRBV12-4 combines with J gene TRBJ1-6, with D possibly being TRBD1 (6 bases). Trimming took off 3 bases at V and 10 bases at J, with 16 bases between the two ends. The CDR3 sequence is 15 residues long. The chain's CDR3 is CASSFFQGYGSPLHF. The CDR3 DNA reads TGTGCCAGCAGTTTTTTTCAGGGGTATGGGTCACCCCTCCACTTT.

This clonotype was seen only a few times. The gene calls are TRBV12-3 or TRBV12-4 and TRBJ2-7, with D possibly being TRBD1 (6 bases). V dropped 4 bases and J dropped 2 bases, with 12 bases sitting between them. The CDR3 has 14 amino acids. The DNA for the CDR3 is TGTGCCAGCAGTTCCGGGACAAACACCTACGAGCAGTACTTC. Protein sequence: CASSSGTNTYEQYF.

V and J are TRBV4-3 and TRBJ2-3; TRBD2 agrees at 9 bases. The V and J ends lost 0 bases and 0 bases, in that order; junction bases with no gene match: 4. The CDR3 covers 17 residues. The germline gives CDR1 LGHNA, CDR2 YSLEER. The CDR3, as DNA: TGCGCCAGCAGCCAAGATGTGAGCGGGGGGAGCACAGATACGCAGTATTTT. It translates to CASSQDVSGGSTDTQYF.

This clonotype was recorded a few times. The rearrangement links TRBV6-5 to TRBJ1-2, with 8 nucleotides matching TRBD1. The junction had 6 bases not matched to a gene; V was cut back by 5 bases and J by 4 bases. The CDR3 totals 14 residues. The germline CDR1 and CDR2 sequences are MNHEY and SVGAGI. The CDR3 bases are TGTGCCAGCAGTAACGACAGGGGCGCCTATGGCTACACCTTC. Translating it yields CASSNDRGAYGYTF.

This chain joins TRBV5-5 and TRBJ2-2; D unresolved. In germline, CDR1 is SGHKS, CDR2 YYEKEE (reference sequence). Trimming took 0 bases from V and 0 from J, leaving 9 bases between them. There are 16 residues in the CDR3. The CDR3, as DNA: TGTGCCAGCAGCTTGGGATGGTTCGCGAACACCGGGGAGCTGTTTTTT. Its translation is CASSLGWFANTGELFF.